This is a list of T cell receptor beta chains from one sample in a study of T cell changes during pregnancy in multiple sclerosis. The data were produced by immunoSEQ multiplex PCR, yet TCRdb's version contains in-frame clones alone and is incomplete. The sample has tens of thousands of clones, roughly 87% seen once. This specimen consisted of peripheral blood, obtained in the second trimester of pregnancy. The receptor set was obtained from a female donor in good health, enrolled as a control in a pregnancy study. Both conserved end residues are part of each CDR3. Fields, in order: clone size, D gene, J gene, V gene, CDR3 DNA, CDR3 protein. D genes are given only for firm matches. The size field is filled for only some rows; it gives once, few, many or a size class.

. | TRBD2 | TRBJ2-5 | TRBV28 | TGTGCCAGCAGTTCCCCTAGGGCGGGAGGGGAGACCCAGTACTTC | CASSSPRAGGETQYF
. | . | TRBJ1-2 | TRBV9 | TGTGCCAGCAGCGTCGCGGAGGGCTATGGCTACACCTTC | CASSVAEGYGYTF
. | . | TRBJ2-7 | TRBV4-2 | TGTGCCAGCAGCCAAGGAGTACCTCCCTACGAGCAGTACTTC | CASSQGVPPYEQYF
. | . | TRBJ2-3 | TRBV2 | TGTGCCAGCAGTGAACCGTATACAGATACGCAGTATTTT | CASSEPYTDTQYF
. | TRBD2 | TRBJ2-7 | TRBV7-2 | TGTGCCAGCAGCCCCGGGACTAGCTCAATAGGGCAGTACTTC | CASSPGTSSIGQYF
. | . | TRBJ1-1 | TRBV19 | TGTGCCAGTAGTATAGGTAGACAGCGGAACACTGAAGCTTTCTTT | CASSIGRQRNTEAFF
. | TRBD1 | TRBJ1-2 | TRBV5-1 | TGCGCCAGCAGCTTCGACAGGGATGACTATGGCTACACCTTC | CASSFDRDDYGYTF
few | TRBD1 | TRBJ1-2 | TRBV4-2 | TGTGCCAGCAGCCAAGATTTCTCGGGACAGGGATGGGATGGCTACACCTTC | CASSQDFSGQGWDGYTF
. | TRBD2 | TRBJ2-5 | TRBV6-1 | TGTGCCAGCAGTGGACTAGCGGGGAGCCAAGAGACCCAGTACTTC | CASSGLAGSQETQYF
. | TRBD1 | TRBJ2-7 | TRBV6-1 | TGTGCCAGCAGCCAGACCTGGACAGGCTCCTACGAGCAGTACTTC | CASSQTWTGSYEQYF
. | . | TRBJ1-1 | TRBV5-6 | TGTGCCAGCAGCGCAGGTAACACTGAAGCTTTCTTT | CASSAGNTEAFF
. | . | TRBJ1-1 | TRBV29-1 | TGCAGCGTTGTTTCTTTTGCAGGGAATAGGGGGAACACTGAAGCTTTCTTT | CSVVSFAGNRGNTEAFF
. | . | TRBJ2-1 | TRBV4-1 | TGCGCCAGCAGCCAAGAGGGTGGGGACACTAGCTCCTACAATGAGCAGTTCTTC | CASSQEGGDTSSYNEQFF
. | . | TRBJ1-5 | TRBV27 | TGTGCCAGCAGTCTATACAGTAGTAGCAATCAGCCCCAGCATTTT | CASSLYSSSNQPQHF
once | . | TRBJ2-2 | TRBV11-2 | TGTGCCAGCAGCTCCAATCAGGGGACAGGGGAGCTGTTTTTT | CASSSNQGTGELFF
. | TRBD1 | TRBJ2-7 | TRBV4-1 | TGCGCCAGCAGCCAGACTGGACAGGGGGCTTTGTACGAGCAGTACTTC | CASSQTGQGALYEQYF
. | . | TRBJ1-1 | TRBV5-6 | TGTGCCAGCAGCTTGGCCGTAGTCTCTGAAGCTTTCTTT | CASSLAVVSEAFF
. | TRBD1 | TRBJ2-7 | TRBV6-6 | TGTGCCAGCAGTTACTCGAAGGGGACAGCGGCCTACGAGCAGTACTTC | CASSYSKGTAAYEQYF
. | TRBD2 | TRBJ2-7 | TRBV5-1 | TGCGCCAGCAGCTTCGCGGGGGGGACCTACGAGCAGTACTTC | CASSFAGGTYEQYF
. | . | TRBJ1-1 | TRBV28 | TGTGCCAGCAGTTTTTCTAACACTGAAGCTTTCTTT | CASSFSNTEAFF
. | TRBD1 | TRBJ1-1 | TRBV7-3 | TGTGCCAGCAGCCCCGGGACAGGGAGTACTGAAGCTTTCTTT | CASSPGTGSTEAFF
. | . | TRBJ1-2 | TRBV27 | TGTGCCAGCAGTCCCCGGGTCGACCTCTATGGCTACACCTTC | CASSPRVDLYGYTF
. | TRBD1 | TRBJ1-1 | TRBV18 | TGTGCCAGCTCACCACGCGCTCAGGGGGGCGCGGACACTGAAGCTTTCTTT | CASSPRAQGGADTEAFF
. | TRBD1 | TRBJ1-4 | TRBV7-7 | TGTGCTAGCAGCCCTACCCCCGGGACAGACGAAAAACTGTTTTTT | CASSPTPGTDEKLFF
. | . | TRBJ1-3 | TRBV5-4 | TGTGCCAGCAGTCCCGGCGCCACAGGAACAGGAAACACCATATATTTT | CASSPGATGTGNTIYF
. | . | TRBJ2-1 | TRBV7-8 | TGTGCCAGCAGTACTCGGAGCTCCTACAATGAGCAGTTCTTC | CASSTRSSYNEQFF
. | . | TRBJ1-2 | TRBV30 | TGTGCCTGGAGTGGGACAGCTAACTATGGCTACACCTTC | CAWSGTANYGYTF
. | . | TRBJ2-7 | TRBV28 | TGTGCCAGCCTGGGGCAAGTTTTCTCCTACGAGCAGTACTTC | CASLGQVFSYEQYF
. | . | TRBJ2-4 | TRBV7-9 | TGTGCCAGCAGCTTGGTGGGGGGGCCGAACATTCAGTACTTC | CASSLVGGPNIQYF
once | TRBD1 | TRBJ2-7 | TRBV20-1 | TGCAGTGCTAGCTCACCGGGACAGTCGCACTTC | CSASSPGQSHF
once | TRBD1 | TRBJ2-5 | TRBV7-9 | TGTGCCAGCAGCCCGCCGGGGACAGGGAAAGAGACCCAGTACTTC | CASSPPGTGKETQYF
. | . | TRBJ1-1 | TRBV19 | TGTGCCAGTAGTATGCGCAGGGGAGACACTGAAGCTTTCTTT | CASSMRRGDTEAFF
once | TRBD2 | TRBJ2-7 | TRBV28 | TGTGCCAGCAGTCCCCGTTGGGGGGCGGGAGGCCGTAACGAGCAGTACTTC | CASSPRWGAGGRNEQYF
. | TRBD2 | TRBJ2-3 | TRBV19 | TGTGCCAGTAGTTCCTTCCTTAGCGGGAGCAGGGCAGATACGCAGTATTTT | CASSSFLSGSRADTQYF
. | TRBD1 | TRBJ2-3 | TRBV10-1 | TGCGCCAGCAGTGAGACAGGGGAAACAGATACGCAGTATTTT | CASSETGETDTQYF
. | TRBD1 | TRBJ1-1 | TRBV4-2 | TGTGCCAGCAGCCAAGCCGGGACAGGGGGAACTGAAGCTTTCTTT | CASSQAGTGGTEAFF
. | . | TRBJ1-5 | TRBV6-6 | TGTGCCAGCAGTGGCCAGGGTCGTGGACAGCCCCAGCATTTT | CASSGQGRGQPQHF
. | TRBD1 | TRBJ1-3 | TRBV7-9 | TGTGCCAGCAGCCGATGGGACAGGGGAGGAAACACCATATATTTT | CASSRWDRGGNTIYF
. | TRBD2 | TRBJ2-1 | TRBV28 | TGTGCCAGCAGTTTAACTAGCGGGGGGTACAATGAGCAGTTCTTC | CASSLTSGGYNEQFF
. | TRBD2 | TRBJ2-1 | TRBV9 | TGTGCCAGCAGCGTCGGGACTAGCGCGTACAATGAGCAGTTCTTC | CASSVGTSAYNEQFF